A single sample is the source of the 2 T cell receptor beta chains below, sequenced in a study of T cells after yellow fever vaccination. TCRdb re-derived calls from the 5' RACE reads in MiXCR, one entry per CDR3 protein. Of about 350,000 distinct CDR3 sequences in the sample, 4.1% were seen once. Sequencing used PBMCs, obtained 5 days after the yellow fever booster vaccination. These receptors were collected from a man aged 18-30 years who received the YFV17D yellow fever vaccine.

This clonotype was detected a few times. The rearrangement uses TRBV3-1 and TRBJ1-2, with 8 bases aligning to TRBD1. With V trimmed by 8 bases and J by 7 bases, 15 bases remained unmatched. CDR3 length: 15 amino acids. Germline V CDR1 and CDR2: LGHDT, YNNKEL (reference sequence). The CDR3 is CASFPLDRVISGYTF. CDR3 nucleotides: TGTGCCAGCTTCCCTCTGGACAGGGTTATTTCTGGCTACACCTTC. The whole variable domain, remainder taken from reference TRBV3-1 and TRBJ1-2, is DTAVSQTPKYLVTQMGNDKSIKCEQNLGHDTMYWYKQDSKKFLKIMFSYNNKELIINETVPNRFSPKSPDKAHLNLHINSLELGDSAVYFCASFPLDRVISGYTFGSGTRLTVV.

This clonotype came up many times. This CDR3 reads CASREQGEDGYTF. CDR3 nucleotide sequence: TGCGCCAGCAGGGAACAGGGGGAAGATGGCTACACCTTC. The V gene is TRBV5-1, the J gene TRBJ1-2, with 8 bases matching TRBD1. V dropped 5 bases and J dropped 6; count of bases not matched to a gene: 6. Germline CDR1 reads SGHRS; CDR2 reads YFSETQ. There are 13 residues in the CDR3.